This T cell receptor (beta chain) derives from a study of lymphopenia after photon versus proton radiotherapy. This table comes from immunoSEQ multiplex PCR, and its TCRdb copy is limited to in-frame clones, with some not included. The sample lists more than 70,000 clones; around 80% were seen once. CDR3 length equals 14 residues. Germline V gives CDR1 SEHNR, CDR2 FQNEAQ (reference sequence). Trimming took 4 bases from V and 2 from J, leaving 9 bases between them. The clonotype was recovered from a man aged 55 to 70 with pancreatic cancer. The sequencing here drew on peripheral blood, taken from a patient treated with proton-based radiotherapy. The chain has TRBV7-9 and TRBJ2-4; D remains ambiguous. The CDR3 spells CASSSPSPKNIQYF. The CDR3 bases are TGTGCCAGCAGCTCCCCCAGCCCCAAAAACATTCAGTACTTC.